The clone carrying this TCR beta chain has more than one count but fewer than ten. Its antigen is not known. This sample stems from a study of beta chain features in type 1 diabetes. Study results and limitations: The VDJ junctions of type 1 diabetes patients carried fewer insertions and more deletions. Patients' naive, central memory and regulatory TCRB repertoires appeared more alike than those of healthy donors. Using cDNA template may skew counts toward highly expressing activated cells.

Expressed TCRB transcripts were sequenced, since all the RNA that had been isolated was reverse transcribed. Produced via immunoSEQ multiplex PCR; TCRdb's table is partial and in-frame only. The data show around 300,000 clones, around 10% seen once. The single heparinised draw taken from each donor contained about 120 mL of blood on average. Per germline, CDR1 KGHSH and CDR2 LQKENI. J gave up 5 bases and V 1 base, and 14 bases lay outside the gene matches. The CDR3 length is 18 residues. The source is a woman aged 30 to 39 in good health. The chain has TRBV18 and TRBJ2-1, with 7 positions matching TRBD1. Input material: naive CD4+ T cells from blood. The DNA for the CDR3 is TGTGCCAGCTCACCACTTCAAACGCGCCGGGACAGCAACAATGAGCAGTTCTTC. This codes for CASSPLQTRRDSNNEQFF.